This T cell receptor beta chain was recovered during a study of blood T cell repertoires in COVID-19. This CDR3 contains 14 residues. Trimming took 4 bases from V and 0 from J, leaving 6 bases between them. Looked up from germline, CDR1 is MDHEN and CDR2 is SYDVKM. The protocol was immunoSEQ multiplex PCR, while the TCRdb copy is restricted to in-frame clones and leaves out a portion. The sample lists over 200,000 clones, approximately 84% occurring once. The V and J genes are TRBV28 and TRBJ2-2; D is unclear. The TCR originated in a man aged 40-50 years with active or convalescent COVID-19. The specimen sequenced was peripheral blood. The CDR3 region has the DNA TGTGCCAGCAGTTGGGCGCCGAACACCGGGGAGCTGTTTTTT. Translation gives CASSWAPNTGELFF.